This entry lists 4 T cell receptor beta chains sequenced from one sample in a study of CD8 T cells in Susac syndrome. Random hexamers primed reverse transcription of about 0.45 to 1 ug RNA. One entry per CDR3 protein, called by TCRdb with MiXCR from the immunoSEQ multiplex PCR reads. The sample consists of 190,000 or so distinct CDR3 sequences, approximately 95% of them appearing once. The sample taken for sequencing was CD4+ T cells from PBMCs. Receptors were obtained from a human donor with multiple sclerosis.

The V call is TRBV3-1, the J call TRBJ1-1; unclear D gene. The CDR3 sequence is 13 residues long. With 5 bases removed from V and 11 bases from J, the gap between germline ends came to 18 bases. Per the germline V gene, CDR1 is LGHDT and CDR2 is YNNKEL (reference sequence). CDR3 nucleotide sequence: TGTGCCAGCAGCTATACGGGCCGAGGAGGTGCTTTCTTT. It is translated as CASSYTGRGGAFF.

This sequence joins TRBV20-1 and TRBJ2-3; 8 bases align to TRBD2. J was trimmed by 0 bases and V by 6 bases; bases with no gene match: 5. CDR1 and CDR2 (germline): DFQATT, SNEGSKA (reference sequence). This CDR3 has 14 amino acids. CDR3 DNA sequence: TGCAGTGCCTCGACTAGCGACAGCACAGATACGCAGTATTTT. Amino acids: CSASTSDSTDTQYF.

This chain joins TRBV4-1 and TRBJ2-1; a possible D gene is TRBD2 (6 bases). CDR3 length: 16 residues. V was pared by 6 bases and J by 7 bases, with 22 bases between. CDR1 is MGHRA, CDR2 YSYEKL, per germline. Written as DNA, the CDR3 is TGCGCCAGCAGTCTCTCGGGACTCCCCCCGGCGAATGAGCAGTTCTTC. Its protein is CASSLSGLPPANEQFF.

This chain joins TRBV14 and TRBJ1-2; maybe TRBD1 (5 bases). V was pared by 4 bases and J by 3 bases, with 6 bases between. CDR1 and CDR2 from the germline V gene are SGHDN and FVKESK. The CDR3 sequence is 12 residues long. For the CDR3, the DNA is TGTGCCAGCAGCCCAGGGTACTATGGCTACACCTTC. Protein product: CASSPGYYGYTF.